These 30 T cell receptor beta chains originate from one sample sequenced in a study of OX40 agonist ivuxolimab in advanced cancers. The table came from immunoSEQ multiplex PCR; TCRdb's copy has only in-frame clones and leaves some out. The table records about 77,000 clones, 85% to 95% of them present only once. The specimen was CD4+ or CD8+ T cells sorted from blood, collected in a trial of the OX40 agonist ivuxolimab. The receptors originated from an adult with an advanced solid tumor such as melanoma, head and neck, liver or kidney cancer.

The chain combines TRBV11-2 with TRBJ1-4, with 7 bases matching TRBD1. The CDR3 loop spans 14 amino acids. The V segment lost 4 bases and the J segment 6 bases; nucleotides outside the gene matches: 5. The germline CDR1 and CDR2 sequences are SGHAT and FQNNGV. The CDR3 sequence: CASSSRQGDEKLFF. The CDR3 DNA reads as TGTGCCAGCAGCTCCAGACAGGGTGATGAAAAACTGTTTTTT.

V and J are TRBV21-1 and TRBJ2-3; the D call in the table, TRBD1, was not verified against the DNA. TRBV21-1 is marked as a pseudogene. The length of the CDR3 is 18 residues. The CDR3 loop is CASSKAEKRTGGTDTQYF. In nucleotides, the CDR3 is TGTGCCAGCAGCAAAGCGGAAAAACGGACAGGAGGGACAGATACGCAGTATTTT.

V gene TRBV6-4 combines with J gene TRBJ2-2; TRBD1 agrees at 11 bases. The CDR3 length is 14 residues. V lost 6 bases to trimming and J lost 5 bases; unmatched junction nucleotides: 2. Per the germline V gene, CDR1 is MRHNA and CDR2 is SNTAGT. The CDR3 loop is CASRGTGGTGELFF. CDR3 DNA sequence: TGTGCCAGCAGAGGGACAGGGGGAACCGGGGAGCTGTTTTTT.

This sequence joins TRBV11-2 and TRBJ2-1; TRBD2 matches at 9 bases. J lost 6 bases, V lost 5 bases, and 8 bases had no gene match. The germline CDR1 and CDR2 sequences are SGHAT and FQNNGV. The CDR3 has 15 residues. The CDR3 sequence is CASSTQASGTNEQFF. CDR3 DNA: TGTGCCAGCAGCACCCAGGCTAGCGGGACCAATGAGCAGTTCTTC. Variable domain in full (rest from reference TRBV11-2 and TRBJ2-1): EAGVAQSPRYKIIEKRQSVAFWCNPISGHATLYWYQQILGQGPKLLIQFQNNGVVDDSQLPKDRFSAERLKGVDSTLKIQPAKLEDSAVYLCASSTQASGTNEQFFGPGTRLTVL.

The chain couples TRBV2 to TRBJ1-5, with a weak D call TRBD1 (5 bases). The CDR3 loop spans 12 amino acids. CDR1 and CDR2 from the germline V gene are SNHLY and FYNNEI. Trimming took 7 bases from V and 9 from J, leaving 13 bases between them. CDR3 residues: CASIGESRPQHF. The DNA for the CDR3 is TGTGCCAGCATAGGGGAATCTCGGCCCCAGCATTTT.

As DNA, the CDR3 is TGCGCCAGCAGCCAAGGGCTAGTTGGCACCGGGGAGCTGTTTTTT. Protein: CASSQGLVGTGELFF. The V call is TRBV4-3, the J call TRBJ2-2; no definite D call. V dropped 1 base and J dropped 4 bases, with 10 bases sitting between them. Per the germline V gene, CDR1 is LGHNA and CDR2 is YSLEER. The CDR3 covers 15 residues.

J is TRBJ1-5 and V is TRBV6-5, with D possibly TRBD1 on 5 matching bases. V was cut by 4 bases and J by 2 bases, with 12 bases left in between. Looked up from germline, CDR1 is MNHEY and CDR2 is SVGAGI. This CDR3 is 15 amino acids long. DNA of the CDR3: TGTGCCAGCAGTTTCAACCGGGACGGCAATCAGCCCCAGCATTTT. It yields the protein CASSFNRDGNQPQHF.

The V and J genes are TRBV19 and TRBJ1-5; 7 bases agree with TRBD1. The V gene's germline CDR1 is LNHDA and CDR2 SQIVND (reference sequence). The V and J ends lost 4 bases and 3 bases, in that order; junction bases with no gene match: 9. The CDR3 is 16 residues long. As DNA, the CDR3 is TGTGCCAGTAGTAACCCGGGGACAGCTCCCAATCAGCCCCAGCATTTT. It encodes CASSNPGTAPNQPQHF.

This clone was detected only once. CDR3 in DNA: TGTGCCAGCAGTTTACCAGGACACCAAGAGACCCAGTACTTC. It yields the protein CASSLPGHQETQYF. V usage is TRBV28 and J usage is TRBJ2-5; the D is unclear. V was pared by 2 bases and J by 0 bases, with 7 bases between. Per germline, CDR1 MDHEN and CDR2 SYDVKM. The length of the CDR3 is 14 residues.

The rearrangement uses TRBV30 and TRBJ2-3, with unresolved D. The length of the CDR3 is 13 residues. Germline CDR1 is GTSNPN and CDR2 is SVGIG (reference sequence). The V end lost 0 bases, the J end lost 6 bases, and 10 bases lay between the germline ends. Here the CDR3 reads CAWSVRRADTQYF. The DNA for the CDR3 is TGTGCCTGGAGTGTACGACGGGCTGATACGCAGTATTTT.

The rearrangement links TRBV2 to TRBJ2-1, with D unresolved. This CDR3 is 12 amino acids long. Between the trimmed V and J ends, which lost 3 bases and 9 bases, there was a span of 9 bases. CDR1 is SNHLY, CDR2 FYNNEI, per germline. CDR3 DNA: TGTGCCAGCAGTGATCTGGGTAGTGAGCAGTTCTTC. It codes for CASSDLGSEQFF.

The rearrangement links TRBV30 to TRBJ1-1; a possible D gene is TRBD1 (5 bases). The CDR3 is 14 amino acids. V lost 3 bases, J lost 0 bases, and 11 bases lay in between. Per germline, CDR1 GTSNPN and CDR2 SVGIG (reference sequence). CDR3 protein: CAWSPKGLNTEAFF. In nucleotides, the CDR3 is TGTGCCTGGAGCCCTAAGGGGCTGAACACTGAAGCTTTCTTT.

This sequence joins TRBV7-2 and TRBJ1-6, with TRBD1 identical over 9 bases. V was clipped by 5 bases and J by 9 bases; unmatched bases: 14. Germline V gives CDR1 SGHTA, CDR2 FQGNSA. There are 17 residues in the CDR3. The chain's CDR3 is CASSLTGTGNLASPLHF. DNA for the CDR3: TGTGCCAGCAGCCTCACCGGGACAGGGAATCTCGCTTCACCCCTCCACTTT.

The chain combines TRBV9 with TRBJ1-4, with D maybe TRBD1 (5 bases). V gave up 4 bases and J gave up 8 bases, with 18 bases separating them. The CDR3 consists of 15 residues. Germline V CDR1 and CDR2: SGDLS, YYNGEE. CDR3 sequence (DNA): TGTGCCAGCAGCTCCCGTTCCTCAGGGAGGGAAAAACTGTTTTTT. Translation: CASSSRSSGREKLFF.

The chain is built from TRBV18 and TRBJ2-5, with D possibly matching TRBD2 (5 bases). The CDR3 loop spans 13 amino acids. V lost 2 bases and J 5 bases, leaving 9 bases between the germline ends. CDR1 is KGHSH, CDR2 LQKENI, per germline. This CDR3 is CASSPYRGETQYF. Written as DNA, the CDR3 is TGTGCCAGCTCACCATACAGAGGGGAGACCCAGTACTTC. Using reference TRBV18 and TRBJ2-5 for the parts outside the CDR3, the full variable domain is NAGVMQNPRHLVRRRGQEARLRCSPMKGHSHVYWYRQLPEEGLKFMVYLQKENIIDESGMPKERFSAEFPKEGPSILRIQQVVRGDSAAYFCASSPYRGETQYFGPGTRLLVL.

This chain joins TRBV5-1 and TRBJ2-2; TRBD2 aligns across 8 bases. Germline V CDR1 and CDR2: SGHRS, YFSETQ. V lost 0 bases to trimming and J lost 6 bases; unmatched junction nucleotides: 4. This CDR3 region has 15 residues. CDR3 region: CASSLAGGEAGELFF. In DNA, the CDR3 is TGCGCCAGCAGCTTGGCCGGGGGGGAAGCCGGGGAGCTGTTTTTT.

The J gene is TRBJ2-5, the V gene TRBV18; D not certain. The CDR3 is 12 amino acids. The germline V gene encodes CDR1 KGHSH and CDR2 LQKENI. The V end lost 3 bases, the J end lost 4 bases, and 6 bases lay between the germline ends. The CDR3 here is CASSPTPETQYF. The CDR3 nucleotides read TGTGCCAGCTCACCCACCCCAGAGACCCAGTACTTC.

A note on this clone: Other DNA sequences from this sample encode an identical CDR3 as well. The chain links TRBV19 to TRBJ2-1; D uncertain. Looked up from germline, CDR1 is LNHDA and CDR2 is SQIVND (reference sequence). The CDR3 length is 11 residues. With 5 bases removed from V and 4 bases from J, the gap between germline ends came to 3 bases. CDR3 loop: CASSLYNEQFF. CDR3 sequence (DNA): TGTGCCAGTAGTTTATACAATGAGCAGTTCTTC.

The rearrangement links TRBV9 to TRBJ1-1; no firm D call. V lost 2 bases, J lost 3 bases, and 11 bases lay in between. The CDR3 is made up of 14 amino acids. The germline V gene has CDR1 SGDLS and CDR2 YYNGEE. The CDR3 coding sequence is TGTGCCAGCAGCGTTTTAGGCGGAGACACTGAAGCTTTCTTT. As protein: CASSVLGGDTEAFF. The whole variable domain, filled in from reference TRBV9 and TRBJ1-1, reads DSGVTQTPKHLITATGQRVTLRCSPRSGDLSVYWYQQSLDQGLQFLIQYYNGEERAKGNILERFSAQQFPDLHSELNLSSLELGDSALYFCASSVLGGDTEAFFGQGTRLTVV.

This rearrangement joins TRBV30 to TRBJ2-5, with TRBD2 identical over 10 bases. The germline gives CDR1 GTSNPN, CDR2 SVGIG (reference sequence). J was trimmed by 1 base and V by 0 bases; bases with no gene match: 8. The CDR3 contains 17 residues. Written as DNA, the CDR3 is TGTGCCTGGAGTGTAGGTGCTAGCGGGAGAGGCCAAGAGACCCAGTACTTC. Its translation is CAWSVGASGRGQETQYF.

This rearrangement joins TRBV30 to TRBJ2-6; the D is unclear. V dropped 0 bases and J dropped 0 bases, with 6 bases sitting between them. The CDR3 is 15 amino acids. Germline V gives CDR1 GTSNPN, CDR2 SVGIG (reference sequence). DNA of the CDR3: TGTGCCTGGAGTGTAAGAAGCTCTGGGGCCAACGTCCTGACTTTC. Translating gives CAWSVRSSGANVLTF.

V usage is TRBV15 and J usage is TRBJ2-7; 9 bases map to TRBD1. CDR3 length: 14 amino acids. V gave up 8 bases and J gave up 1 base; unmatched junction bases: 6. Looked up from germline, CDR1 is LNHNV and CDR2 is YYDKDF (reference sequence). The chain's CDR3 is CATCPGQGSYEQYF. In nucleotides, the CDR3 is TGTGCCACCTGTCCGGGACAGGGATCCTACGAGCAGTACTTC.

Here the CDR3 reads CASSVGLARETQYF. The DNA of the CDR3 is TGTGCCAGCAGCGTAGGACTAGCGAGGGAGACCCAGTACTTC. This chain joins TRBV7-6 and TRBJ2-5, with 9 bases lining up with TRBD2. From germline, CDR1 is SGHVS and CDR2 FNYEAQ. The CDR3 consists of 14 residues. V shed 5 bases, J shed 5 bases, and the junction held 6 bases outside the gene matches.

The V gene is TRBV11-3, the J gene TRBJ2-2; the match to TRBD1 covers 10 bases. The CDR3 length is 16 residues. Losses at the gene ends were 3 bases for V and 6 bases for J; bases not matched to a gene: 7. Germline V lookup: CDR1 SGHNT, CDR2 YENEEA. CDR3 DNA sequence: TGTGCCAGCAGCTTTGGGGACAGGGGAGGCCCCGGGGAGCTGTTTTTT. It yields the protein CASSFGDRGGPGELFF.

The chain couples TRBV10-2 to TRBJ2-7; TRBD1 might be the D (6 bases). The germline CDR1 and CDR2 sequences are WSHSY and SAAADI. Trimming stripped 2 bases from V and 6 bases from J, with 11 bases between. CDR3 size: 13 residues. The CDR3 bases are TGCGCCAGCAGTGAGCAGGGGATCGGCGAGCAGTACTTC. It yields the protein CASSEQGIGEQYF.

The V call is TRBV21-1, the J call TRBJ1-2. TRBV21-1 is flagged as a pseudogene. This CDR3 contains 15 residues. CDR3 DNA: TGTGCCAGCGGGGAGGGCGGGGCTGTTATATGGGGCTACACCTTC. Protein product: CASGEGGAVIWGYTF.

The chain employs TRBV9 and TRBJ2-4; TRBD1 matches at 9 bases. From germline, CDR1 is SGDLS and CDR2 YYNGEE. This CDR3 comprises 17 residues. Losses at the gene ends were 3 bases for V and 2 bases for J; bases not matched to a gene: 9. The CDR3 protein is CASSASTGGASKNIQYF. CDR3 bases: TGTGCCAGCAGCGCCTCAACAGGGGGCGCTTCCAAAAACATTCAGTACTTC.

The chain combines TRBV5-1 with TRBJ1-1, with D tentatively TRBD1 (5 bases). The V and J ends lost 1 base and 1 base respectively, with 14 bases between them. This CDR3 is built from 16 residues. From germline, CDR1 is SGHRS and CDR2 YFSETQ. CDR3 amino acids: CASSLRAGYENTEAFF. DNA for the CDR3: TGCGCCAGCAGCTTGCGGGCAGGGTATGAGAACACTGAAGCTTTCTTT.

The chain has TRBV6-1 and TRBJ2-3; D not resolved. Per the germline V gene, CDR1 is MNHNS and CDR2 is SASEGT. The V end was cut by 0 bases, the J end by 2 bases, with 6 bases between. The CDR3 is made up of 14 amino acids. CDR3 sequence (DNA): TGTGCCAGCAGTGAAGCGGAAGCCACAGATACGCAGTATTTT. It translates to CASSEAEATDTQYF.

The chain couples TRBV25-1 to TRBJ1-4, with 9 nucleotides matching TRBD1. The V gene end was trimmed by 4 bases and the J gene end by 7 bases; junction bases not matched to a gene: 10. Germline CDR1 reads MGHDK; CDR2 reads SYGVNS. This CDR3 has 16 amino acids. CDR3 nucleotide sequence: TGTGCCAGCAGTGTTACAGGGGGCGCATACGGTGAAAAACTGTTTTTT. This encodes CASSVTGGAYGEKLFF.